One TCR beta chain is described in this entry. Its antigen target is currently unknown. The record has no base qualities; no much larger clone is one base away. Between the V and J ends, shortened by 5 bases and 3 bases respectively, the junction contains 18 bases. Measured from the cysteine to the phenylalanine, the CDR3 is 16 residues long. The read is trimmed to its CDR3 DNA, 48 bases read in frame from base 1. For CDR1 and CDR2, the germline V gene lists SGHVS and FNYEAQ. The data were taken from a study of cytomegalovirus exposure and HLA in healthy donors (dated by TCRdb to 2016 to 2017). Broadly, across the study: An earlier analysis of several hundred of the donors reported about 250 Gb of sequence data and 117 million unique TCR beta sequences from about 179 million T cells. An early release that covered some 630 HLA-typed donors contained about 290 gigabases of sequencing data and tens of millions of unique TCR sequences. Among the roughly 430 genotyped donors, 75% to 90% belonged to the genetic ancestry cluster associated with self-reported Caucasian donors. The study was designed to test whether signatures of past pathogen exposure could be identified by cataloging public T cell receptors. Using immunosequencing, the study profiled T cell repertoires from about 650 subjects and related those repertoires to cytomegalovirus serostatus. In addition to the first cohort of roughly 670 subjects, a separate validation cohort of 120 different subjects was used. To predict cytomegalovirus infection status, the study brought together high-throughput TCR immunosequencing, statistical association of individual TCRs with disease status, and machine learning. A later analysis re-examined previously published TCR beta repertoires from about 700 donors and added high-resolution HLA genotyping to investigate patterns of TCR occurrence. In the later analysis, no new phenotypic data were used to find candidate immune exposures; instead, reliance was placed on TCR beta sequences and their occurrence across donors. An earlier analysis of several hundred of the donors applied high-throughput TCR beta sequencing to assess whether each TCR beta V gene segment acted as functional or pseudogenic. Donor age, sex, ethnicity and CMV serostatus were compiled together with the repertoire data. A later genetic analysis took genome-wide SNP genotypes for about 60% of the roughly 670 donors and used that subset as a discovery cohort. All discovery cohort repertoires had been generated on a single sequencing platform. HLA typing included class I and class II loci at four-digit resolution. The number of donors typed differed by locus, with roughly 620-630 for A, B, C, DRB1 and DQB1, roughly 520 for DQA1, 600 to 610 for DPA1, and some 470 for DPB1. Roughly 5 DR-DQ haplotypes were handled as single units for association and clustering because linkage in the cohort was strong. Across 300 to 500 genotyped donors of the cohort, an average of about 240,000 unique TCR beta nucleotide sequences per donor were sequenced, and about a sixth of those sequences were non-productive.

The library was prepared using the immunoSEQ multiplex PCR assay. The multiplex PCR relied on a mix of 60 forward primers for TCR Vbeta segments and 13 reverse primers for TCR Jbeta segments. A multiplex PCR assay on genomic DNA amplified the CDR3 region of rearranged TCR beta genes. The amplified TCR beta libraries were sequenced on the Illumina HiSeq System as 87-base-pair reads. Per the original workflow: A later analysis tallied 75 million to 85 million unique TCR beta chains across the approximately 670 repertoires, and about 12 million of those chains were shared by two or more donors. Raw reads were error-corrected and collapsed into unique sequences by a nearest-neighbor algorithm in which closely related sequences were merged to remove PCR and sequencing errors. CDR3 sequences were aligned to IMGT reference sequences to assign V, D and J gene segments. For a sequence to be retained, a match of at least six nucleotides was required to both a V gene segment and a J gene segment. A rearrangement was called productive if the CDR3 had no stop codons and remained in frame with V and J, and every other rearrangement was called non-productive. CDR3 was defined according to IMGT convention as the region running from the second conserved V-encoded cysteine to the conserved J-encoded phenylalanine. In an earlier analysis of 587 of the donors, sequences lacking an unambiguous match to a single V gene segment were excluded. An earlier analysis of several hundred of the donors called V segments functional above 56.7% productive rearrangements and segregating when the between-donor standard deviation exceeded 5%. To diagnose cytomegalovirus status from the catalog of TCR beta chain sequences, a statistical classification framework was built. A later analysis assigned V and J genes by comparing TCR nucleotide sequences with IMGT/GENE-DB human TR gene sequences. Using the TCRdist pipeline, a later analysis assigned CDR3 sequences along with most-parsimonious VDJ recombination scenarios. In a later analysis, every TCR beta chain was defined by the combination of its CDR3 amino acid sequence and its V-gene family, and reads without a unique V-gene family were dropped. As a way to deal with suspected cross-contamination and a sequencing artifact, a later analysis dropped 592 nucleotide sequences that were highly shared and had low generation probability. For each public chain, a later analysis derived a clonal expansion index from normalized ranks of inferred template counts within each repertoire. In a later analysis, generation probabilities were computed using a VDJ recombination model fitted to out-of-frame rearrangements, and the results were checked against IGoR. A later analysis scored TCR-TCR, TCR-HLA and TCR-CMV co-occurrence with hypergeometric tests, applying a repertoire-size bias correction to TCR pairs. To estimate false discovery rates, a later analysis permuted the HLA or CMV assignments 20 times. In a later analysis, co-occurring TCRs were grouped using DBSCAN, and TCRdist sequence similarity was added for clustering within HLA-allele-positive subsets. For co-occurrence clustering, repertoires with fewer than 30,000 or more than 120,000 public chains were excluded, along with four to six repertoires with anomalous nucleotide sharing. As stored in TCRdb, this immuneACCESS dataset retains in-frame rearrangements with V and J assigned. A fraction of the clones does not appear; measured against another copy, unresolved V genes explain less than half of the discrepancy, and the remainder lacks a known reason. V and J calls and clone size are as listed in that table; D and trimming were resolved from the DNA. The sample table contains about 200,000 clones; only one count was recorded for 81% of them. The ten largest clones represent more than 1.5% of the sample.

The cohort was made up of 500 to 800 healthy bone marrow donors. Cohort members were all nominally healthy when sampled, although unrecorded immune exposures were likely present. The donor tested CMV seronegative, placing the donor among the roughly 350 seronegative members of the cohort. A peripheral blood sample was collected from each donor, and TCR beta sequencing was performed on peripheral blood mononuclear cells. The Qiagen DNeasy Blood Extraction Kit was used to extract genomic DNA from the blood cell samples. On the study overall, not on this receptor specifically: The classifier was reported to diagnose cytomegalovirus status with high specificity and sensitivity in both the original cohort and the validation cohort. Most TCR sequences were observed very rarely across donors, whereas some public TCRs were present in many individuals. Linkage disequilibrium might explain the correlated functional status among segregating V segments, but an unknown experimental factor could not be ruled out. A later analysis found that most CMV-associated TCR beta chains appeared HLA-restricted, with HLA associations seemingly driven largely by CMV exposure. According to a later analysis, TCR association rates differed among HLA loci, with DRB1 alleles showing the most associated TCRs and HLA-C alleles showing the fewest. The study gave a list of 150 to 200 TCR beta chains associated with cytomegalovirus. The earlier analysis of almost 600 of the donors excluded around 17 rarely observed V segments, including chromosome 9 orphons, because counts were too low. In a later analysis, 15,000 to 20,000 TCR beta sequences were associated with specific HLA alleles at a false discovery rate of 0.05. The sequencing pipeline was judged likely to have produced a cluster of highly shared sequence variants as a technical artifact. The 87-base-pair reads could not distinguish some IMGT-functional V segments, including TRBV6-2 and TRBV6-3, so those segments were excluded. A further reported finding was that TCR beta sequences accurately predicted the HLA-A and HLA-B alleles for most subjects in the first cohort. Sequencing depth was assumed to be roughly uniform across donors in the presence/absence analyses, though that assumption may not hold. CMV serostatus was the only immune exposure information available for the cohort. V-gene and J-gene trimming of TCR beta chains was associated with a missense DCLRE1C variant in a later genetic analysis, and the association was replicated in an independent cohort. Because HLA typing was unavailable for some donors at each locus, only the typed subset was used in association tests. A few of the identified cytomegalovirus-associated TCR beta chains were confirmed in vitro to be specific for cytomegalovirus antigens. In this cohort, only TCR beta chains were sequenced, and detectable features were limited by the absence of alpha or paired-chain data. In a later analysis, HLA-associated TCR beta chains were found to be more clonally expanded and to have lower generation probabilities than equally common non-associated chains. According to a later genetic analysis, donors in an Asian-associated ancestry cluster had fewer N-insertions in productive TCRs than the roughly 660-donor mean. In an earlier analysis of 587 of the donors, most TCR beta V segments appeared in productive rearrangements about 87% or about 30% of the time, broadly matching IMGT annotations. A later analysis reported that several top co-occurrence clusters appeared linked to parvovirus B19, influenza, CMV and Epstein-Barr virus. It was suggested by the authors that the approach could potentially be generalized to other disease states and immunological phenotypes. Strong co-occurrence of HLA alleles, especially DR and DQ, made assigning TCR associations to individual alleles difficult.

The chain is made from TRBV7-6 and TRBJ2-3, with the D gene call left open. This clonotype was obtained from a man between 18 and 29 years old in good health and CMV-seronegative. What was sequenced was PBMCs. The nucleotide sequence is TGTGCCAGCAGCACCCCCCTCGCAGACTCAACAGATACGCAGTATTTT. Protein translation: CASSTPLADSTDTQYF.